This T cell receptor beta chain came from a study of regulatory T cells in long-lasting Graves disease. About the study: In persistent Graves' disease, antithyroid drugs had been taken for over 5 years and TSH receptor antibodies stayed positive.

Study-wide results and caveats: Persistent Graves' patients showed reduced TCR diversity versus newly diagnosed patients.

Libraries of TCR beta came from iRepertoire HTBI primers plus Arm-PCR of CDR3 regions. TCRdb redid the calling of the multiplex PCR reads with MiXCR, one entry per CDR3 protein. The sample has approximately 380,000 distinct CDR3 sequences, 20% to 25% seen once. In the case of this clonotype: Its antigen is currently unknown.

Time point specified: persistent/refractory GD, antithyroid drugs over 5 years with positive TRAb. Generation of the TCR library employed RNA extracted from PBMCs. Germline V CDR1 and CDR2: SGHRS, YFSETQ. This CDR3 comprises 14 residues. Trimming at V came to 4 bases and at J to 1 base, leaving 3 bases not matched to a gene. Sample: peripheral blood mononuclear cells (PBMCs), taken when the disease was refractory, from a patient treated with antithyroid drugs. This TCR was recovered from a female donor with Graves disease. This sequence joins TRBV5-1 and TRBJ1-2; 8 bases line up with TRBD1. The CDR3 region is CASSPTGDNYGYTF. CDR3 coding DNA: TGCGCCAGCAGCCCGACAGGGGATAACTATGGCTACACCTTC.